This T cell receptor beta chain was identified during a study of OX40 agonist ivuxolimab in advanced cancers. General study results and limits: Patients with a partial response at 0.1-3.0 mg/kg had among the lowest clonal expansion.

Blood sampling was done at baseline, cycle 4 day 1, and cycle 7 day 1. V lost 0 bases to trimming and J lost 8 bases, with 19 bases between them. The CDR3 consists of 16 residues. Germline-derived CDR1 and CDR2 are MNHNS and SASEGT. Regarding this clone: What it binds is unknown.

Generated by immunoSEQ multiplex PCR, the TCRdb table keeps only in-frame clones and is missing some. The table has 70,000 or so clones, 65% to 85% seen once. Sequencing used CD4+ or CD8+ T cells sorted from blood, obtained in a trial of the OX40 agonist ivuxolimab. This sequence joins TRBV6-1 and TRBJ1-2, with TRBD1 as a possible D gene (5 bases). The sequence was obtained from an adult with an advanced solid tumor such as melanoma, head and neck, liver or kidney cancer. DNA of the CDR3: TGTGCCAGCAGTGAAGCCACTTTCGGTCAACGACAGGGCTACACCTTC. Its translation is CASSEATFGQRQGYTF.